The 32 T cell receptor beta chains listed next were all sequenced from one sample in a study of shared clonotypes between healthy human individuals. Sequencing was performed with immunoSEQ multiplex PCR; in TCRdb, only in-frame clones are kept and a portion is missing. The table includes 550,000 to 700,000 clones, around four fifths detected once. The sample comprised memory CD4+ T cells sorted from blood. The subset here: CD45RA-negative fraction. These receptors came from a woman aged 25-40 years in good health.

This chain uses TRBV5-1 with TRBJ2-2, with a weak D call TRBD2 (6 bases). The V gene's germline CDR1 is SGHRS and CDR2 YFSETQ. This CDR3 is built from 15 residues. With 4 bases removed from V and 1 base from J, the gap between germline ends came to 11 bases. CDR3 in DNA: TGCGCCAGCAGCCTCGGGGGTTTGAACACCGGGGAGCTGTTTTTT. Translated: CASSLGGLNTGELFF.

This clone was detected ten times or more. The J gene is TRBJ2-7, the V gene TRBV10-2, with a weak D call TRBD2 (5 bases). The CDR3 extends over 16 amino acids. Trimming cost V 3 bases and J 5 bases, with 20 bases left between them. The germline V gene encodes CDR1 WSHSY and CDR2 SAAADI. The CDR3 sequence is CASSDFRDTGDNEQYF. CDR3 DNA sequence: TGCGCCAGCAGTGATTTTCGAGACACCGGGGATAACGAGCAGTACTTC.

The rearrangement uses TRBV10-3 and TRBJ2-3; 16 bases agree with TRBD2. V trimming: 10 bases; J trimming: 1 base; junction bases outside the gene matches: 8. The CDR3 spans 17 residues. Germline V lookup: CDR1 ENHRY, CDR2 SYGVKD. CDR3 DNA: TGTGCCACCCTGGGACTAGCGGGAGGGCCGGGCACAGATACGCAGTATTTT. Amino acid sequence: CATLGLAGGPGTDTQYF.

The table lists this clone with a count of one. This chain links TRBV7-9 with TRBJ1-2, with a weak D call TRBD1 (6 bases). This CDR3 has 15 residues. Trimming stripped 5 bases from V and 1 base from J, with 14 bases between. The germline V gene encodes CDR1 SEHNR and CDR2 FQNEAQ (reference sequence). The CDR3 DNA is TGTGCCAGCAGCGGGGGGGACACCTATAACTATGGCTACACCTTC. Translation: CASSGGDTYNYGYTF.

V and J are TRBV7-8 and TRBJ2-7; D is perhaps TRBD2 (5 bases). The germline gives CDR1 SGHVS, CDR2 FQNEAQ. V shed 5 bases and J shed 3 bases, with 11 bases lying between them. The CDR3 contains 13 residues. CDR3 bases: TGTGCCAGCAGCCCCCACCGGGACTACGAGCAGTACTTC. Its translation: CASSPHRDYEQYF.

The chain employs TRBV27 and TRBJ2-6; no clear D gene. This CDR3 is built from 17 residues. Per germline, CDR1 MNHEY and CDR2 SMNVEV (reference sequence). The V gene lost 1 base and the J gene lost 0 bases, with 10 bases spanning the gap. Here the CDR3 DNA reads TGTGCCAGCAGTTTATTGTACAGCAGCTCTGGGGCCAACGTCCTGACTTTC. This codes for CASSLLYSSSGANVLTF. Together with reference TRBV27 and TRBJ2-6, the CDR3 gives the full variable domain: EAQVTQNPRYLITVTGKKLTVTCSQNMNHEYMSWYRQDPGLGLRQIYYSMNVEVTDKGDVPEGYKVSRKEKRNFPLILESPSPNQTSLYFCASSLLYSSSGANVLTFGAGSRLTVL.

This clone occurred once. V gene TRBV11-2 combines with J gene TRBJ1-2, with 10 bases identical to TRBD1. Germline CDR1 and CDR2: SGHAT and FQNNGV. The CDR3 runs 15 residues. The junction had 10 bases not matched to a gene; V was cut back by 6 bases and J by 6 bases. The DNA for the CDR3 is TGTGCCAGCAGACGACCGGGACAGGGGAAGGATGGCTACACCTTC. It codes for CASRRPGQGKDGYTF.

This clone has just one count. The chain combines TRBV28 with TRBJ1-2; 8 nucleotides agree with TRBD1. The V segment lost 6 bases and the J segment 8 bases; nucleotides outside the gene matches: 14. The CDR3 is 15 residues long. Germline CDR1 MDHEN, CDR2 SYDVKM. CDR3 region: CASRVGQGVRGGYTF. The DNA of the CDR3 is TGTGCCAGCAGGGTTGGACAGGGCGTGAGGGGCGGCTACACCTTC.

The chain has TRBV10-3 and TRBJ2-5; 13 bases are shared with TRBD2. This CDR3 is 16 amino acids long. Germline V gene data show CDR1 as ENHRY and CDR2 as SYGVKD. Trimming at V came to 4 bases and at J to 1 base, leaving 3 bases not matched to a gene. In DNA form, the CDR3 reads TGTGCCATCAGTGCTGGACTAGCGGGAGCCCAAGAGACCCAGTACTTC. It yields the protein CAISAGLAGAQETQYF.

The CDR3: CASSYSGLVETQYF. CDR3 DNA: TGTGCCAGCAGTTACTCAGGGTTGGTAGAGACCCAGTACTTC. The chain recombines TRBV6-5 with TRBJ2-5; D gene uncertain. Germline lookup yields CDR1 MNHEY and CDR2 SVGAGI. The CDR3 covers 14 residues. Trimming took off 0 bases at V and 4 bases at J, with 9 bases between the two ends.

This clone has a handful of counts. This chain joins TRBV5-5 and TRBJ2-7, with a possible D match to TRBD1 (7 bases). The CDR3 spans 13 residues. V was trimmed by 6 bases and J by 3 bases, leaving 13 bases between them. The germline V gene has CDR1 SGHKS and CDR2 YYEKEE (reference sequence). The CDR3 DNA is TGTGCCAGCATCAGGGGGGCCTACTACGAGCAGTACTTC. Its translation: CASIRGAYYEQYF. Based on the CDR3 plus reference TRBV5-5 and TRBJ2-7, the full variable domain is DAGVTQSPTHLIKTRGQQVTLRCSPISGHKSVSWYQQVLGQGPQFIFQYYEKEERGRGNFPDRFSARQFPNYSSELNVNALLLGDSALYLCASIRGAYYEQYFGPGTRLTVT.

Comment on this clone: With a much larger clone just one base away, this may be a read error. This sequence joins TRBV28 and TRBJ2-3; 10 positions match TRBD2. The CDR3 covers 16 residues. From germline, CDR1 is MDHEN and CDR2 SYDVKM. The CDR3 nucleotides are TGTGTCAGCAGTTCTCCCGGACTAGCGGGCACAGATACGCAGTATTTT. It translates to CVSSSPGLAGTDTQYF.

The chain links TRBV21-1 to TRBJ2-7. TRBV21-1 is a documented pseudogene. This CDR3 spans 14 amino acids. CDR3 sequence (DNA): TGTGCCAGCAGCGGGCGGATAGTACAATACGAGCAGTACTTC. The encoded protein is CASSGRIVQYEQYF.

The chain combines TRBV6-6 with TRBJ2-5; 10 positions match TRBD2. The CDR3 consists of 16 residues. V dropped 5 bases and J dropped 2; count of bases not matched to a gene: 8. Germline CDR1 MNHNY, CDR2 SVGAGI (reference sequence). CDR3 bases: TGTGCCAGCAGTCCAACGACTAGCGGGCCTCAAGAGACCCAGTACTTC. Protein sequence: CASSPTTSGPQETQYF.

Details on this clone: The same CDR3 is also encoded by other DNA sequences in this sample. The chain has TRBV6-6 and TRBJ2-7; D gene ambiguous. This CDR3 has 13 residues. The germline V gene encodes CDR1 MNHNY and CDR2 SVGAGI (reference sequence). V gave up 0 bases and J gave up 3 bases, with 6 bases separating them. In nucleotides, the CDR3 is TGTGCCAGCAGTTACTCCGGCAGCTACGAGCAGTACTTC. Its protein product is CASSYSGSYEQYF.

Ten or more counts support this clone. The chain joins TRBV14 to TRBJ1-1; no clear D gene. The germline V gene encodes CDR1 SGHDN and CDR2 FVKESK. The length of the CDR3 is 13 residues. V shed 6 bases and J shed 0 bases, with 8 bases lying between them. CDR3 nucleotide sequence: TGTGCCAGCAGTCAGGCTGTGAACACTGAAGCTTTCTTT. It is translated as CASSQAVNTEAFF.

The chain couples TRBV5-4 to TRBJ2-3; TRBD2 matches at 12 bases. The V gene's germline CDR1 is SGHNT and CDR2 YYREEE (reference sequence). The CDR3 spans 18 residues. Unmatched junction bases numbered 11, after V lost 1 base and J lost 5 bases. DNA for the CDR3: TGTGCCAGCAGCTTGACTCGACTAGCGGGAGTGATGATAGATACGCAGTATTTT. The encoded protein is CASSLTRLAGVMIDTQYF. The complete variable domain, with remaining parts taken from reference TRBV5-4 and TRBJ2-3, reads ETGVTQSPTHLIKTRGQQVTLRCSSQSGHNTVSWYQQALGQGPQFIFQYYREEENGRGNFPPRFSGLQFPNYSSELNVNALELDDSALYLCASSLTRLAGVMIDTQYFGPGTRLTVL.

The CDR3 nucleotides read TGTGCCAGCAGCTTGGGGACCCGCTCTGGGGCCAACGTCCTGACTTTC. Protein sequence: CASSLGTRSGANVLTF. The chain carries TRBV7-6 and TRBJ2-6, with D perhaps TRBD1 or TRBD2 (5 bases each). The CDR3 contains 16 residues. Per the germline V gene, CDR1 is SGHVS and CDR2 is FNYEAQ. Between the trimmed V and J ends, which lost 3 bases and 0 bases, there was a span of 9 bases.

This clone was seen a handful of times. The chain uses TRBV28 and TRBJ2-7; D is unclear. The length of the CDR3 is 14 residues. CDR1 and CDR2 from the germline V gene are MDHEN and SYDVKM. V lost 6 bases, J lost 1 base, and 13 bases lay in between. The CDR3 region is CASRFHPSSYEQYF. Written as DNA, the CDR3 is TGTGCCAGCAGGTTCCACCCTAGTTCCTACGAGCAGTACTTC.

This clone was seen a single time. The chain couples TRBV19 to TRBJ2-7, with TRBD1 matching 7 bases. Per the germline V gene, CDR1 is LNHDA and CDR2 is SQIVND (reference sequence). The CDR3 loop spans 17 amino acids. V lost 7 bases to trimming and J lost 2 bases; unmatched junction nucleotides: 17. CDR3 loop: CASKGGIPGGSTYEQYF. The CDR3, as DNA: TGTGCCAGTAAAGGGGGCATCCCGGGCGGGTCGACCTACGAGCAGTACTTC. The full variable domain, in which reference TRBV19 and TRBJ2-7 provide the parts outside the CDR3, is DGGITQSPKYLFRKEGQNVTLSCEQNLNHDAMYWYRQDPGQGLRLIYYSQIVNDFQKGDIAEGYSVSREKKESFPLTVTSAQKNPTAFYLCASKGGIPGGSTYEQYFGPGTRLTVT.

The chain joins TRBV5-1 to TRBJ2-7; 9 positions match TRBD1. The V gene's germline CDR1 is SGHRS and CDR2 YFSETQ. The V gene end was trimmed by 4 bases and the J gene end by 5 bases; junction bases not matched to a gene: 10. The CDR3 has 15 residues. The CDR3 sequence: CASSPGQGWKDEQYF. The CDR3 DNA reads TGCGCCAGCAGCCCCGGACAGGGGTGGAAGGACGAGCAGTACTTC.

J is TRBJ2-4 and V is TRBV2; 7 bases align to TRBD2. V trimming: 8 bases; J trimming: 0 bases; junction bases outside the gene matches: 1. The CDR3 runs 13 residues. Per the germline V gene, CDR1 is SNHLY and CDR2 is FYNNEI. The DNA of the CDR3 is TGTGCCAGCGGGGGGGTAGCCAAAAACATTCAGTACTTC. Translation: CASGGVAKNIQYF.

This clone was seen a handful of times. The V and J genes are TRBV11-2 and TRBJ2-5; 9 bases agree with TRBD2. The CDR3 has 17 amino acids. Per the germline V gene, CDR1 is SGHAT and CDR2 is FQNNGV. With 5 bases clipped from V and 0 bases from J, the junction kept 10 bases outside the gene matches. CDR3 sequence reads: CASSRGVTSGYQETQYF. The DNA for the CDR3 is TGTGCCAGCAGCCGGGGCGTAACTAGCGGGTACCAAGAGACCCAGTACTTC.

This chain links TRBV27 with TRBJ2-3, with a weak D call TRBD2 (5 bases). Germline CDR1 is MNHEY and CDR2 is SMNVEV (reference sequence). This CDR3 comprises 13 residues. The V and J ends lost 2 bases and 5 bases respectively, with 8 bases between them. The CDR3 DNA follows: TGTGCCAGCAGTTTACGGGCGGGAGATACGCAGTATTTT. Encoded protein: CASSLRAGDTQYF.

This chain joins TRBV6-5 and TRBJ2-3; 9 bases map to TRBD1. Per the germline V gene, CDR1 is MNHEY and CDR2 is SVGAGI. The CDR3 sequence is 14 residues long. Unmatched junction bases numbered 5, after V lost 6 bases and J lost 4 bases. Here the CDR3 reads CASSRGTGSDTQYF. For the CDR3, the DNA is TGTGCCAGCAGCCGGGGGACAGGGTCAGATACGCAGTATTTT.

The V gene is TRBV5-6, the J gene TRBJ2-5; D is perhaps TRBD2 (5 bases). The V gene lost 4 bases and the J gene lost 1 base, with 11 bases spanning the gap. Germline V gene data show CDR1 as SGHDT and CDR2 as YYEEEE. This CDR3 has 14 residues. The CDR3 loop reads CASSTGGSQETQYF. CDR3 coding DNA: TGTGCCAGCAGCACGGGCGGGTCCCAAGAGACCCAGTACTTC. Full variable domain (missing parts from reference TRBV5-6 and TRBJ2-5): DAGVTQSPTHLIKTRGQQVTLRCSPKSGHDTVSWYQQALGQGPQFIFQYYEEEERQRGNFPDRFSGHQFPNYSSELNVNALLLGDSALYLCASSTGGSQETQYFGPGTRLLVL.

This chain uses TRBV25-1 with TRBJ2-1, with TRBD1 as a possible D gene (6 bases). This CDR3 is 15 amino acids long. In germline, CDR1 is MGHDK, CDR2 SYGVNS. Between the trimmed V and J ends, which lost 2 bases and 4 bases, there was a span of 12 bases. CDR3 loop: CASSEGQGRYNEQFF. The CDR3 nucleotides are TGTGCCAGCAGTGAAGGGCAGGGGAGATACAATGAGCAGTTCTTC.

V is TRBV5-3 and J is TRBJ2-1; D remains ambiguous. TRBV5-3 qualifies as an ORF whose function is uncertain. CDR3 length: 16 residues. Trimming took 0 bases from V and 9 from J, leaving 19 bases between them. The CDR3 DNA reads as TGTGCCAGAAGCTTGGCTCAACACGGGCAGGCAGGTGAGCAGTTCTTC. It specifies CARSLAQHGQAGEQFF.

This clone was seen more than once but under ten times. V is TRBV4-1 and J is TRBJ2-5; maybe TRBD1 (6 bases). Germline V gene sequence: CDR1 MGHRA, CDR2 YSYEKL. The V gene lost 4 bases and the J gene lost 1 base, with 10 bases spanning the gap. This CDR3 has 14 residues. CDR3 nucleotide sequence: TGCGCCAGCAGCCTAAGGACAGCCCAAGAGACCCAGTACTTC. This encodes CASSLRTAQETQYF.

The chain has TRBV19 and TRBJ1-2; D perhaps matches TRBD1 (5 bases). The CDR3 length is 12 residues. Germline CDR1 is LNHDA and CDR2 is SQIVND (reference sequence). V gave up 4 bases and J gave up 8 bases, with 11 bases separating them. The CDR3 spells CASSTPGRGYTF. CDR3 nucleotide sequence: TGTGCCAGTAGTACACCAGGGAGGGGCTACACCTTC.

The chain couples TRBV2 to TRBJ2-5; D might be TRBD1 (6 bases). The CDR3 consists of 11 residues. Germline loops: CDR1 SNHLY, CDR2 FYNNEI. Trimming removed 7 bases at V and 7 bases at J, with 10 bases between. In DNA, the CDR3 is TGTGCCAGCACCAGAGGGGGGACCCAGTACTTC. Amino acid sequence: CASTRGGTQYF.

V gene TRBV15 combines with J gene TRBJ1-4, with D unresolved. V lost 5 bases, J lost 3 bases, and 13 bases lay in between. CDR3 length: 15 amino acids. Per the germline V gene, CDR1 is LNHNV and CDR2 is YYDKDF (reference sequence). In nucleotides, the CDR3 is TGTGCCACCAGCCCCTCTGAGGGAGCTAATGAAAAACTGTTTTTT. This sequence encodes CATSPSEGANEKLFF.